These 24 T cell receptor beta chains share one sample of origin, sequenced in a study of radiotherapy plus CTLA-4 blockade in lung cancer. Profiling relied on immunoSEQ multiplex PCR, and the TCRdb table lists in-frame clones only, not all of them. Of 43,000 or so clones listed, about three quarters are singletons. The starting material was peripheral blood, obtained from a patient treated with radiotherapy plus ipilimumab. These receptors all come from a human donor with non-small cell lung cancer who had a complete response to radiotherapy plus ipilimumab.

The chain employs TRBV18 and TRBJ1-2, with 9 bases that match TRBD1. From germline, CDR1 is KGHSH and CDR2 LQKENI. The CDR3 sequence is 14 residues long. J gave up 4 bases and V 8 bases, and 8 bases lay outside the gene matches. CDR3 nucleotide sequence: TGTGCCAGCGGAAGGGGACAGGGAAGCTATGGCTACACCTTC. Protein product: CASGRGQGSYGYTF.

This clone was recorded only once. This chain uses TRBV12-5 with TRBJ2-6; D is unclear. Germline V gives CDR1 LGHNT, CDR2 FRNRAP. The CDR3 runs to 17 residues. V lost 1 base, J lost 0 bases, and 10 bases lay in between. The CDR3 nucleotides read TGTGCTAGTGGTTTGGGGCAGTTATCCTCTGGGGCCAACGTCCTGACTTTC. It translates to CASGLGQLSSGANVLTF.

V usage is TRBV11-2 and J usage is TRBJ2-2, with 8 bases identical to TRBD2. V lost 6 bases, J lost 5 bases, and 5 bases stayed unmatched. The germline gives CDR1 SGHAT, CDR2 FQNNGV. This CDR3 contains 14 residues. In nucleotides, the CDR3 is TGTGCCAGCAGGACCGGGACTAGTACCGGGGAGCTGTTTTTT. It translates to CASRTGTSTGELFF.

Only one count was recorded for this clone. This chain links TRBV28 with TRBJ1-5, with TRBD1 identical over 11 bases. The CDR3 totals 15 residues. The V and J ends lost 4 bases and 9 bases, in that order; junction bases with no gene match: 8. In germline, CDR1 is MDHEN, CDR2 SYDVKM. Here the CDR3 DNA reads TGTGCCAGCAGTTCACCCGGGACAGGGGGGTCGCCCCAGCATTTT. Amino acid sequence: CASSSPGTGGSPQHF. The whole variable domain, filled in from reference TRBV28 and TRBJ1-5, reads DVKVTQSSRYLVKRTGEKVFLECVQDMDHENMFWYRQDPGLGLRLIYFSYDVKMKEKGDIPEGYSVSREKKERFSLILESASTNQTSMYLCASSSPGTGGSPQHFGDGTRLSIL.

This clone is a singleton in its sample. The rearrangement links TRBV5-6 to TRBJ2-5; 15 bases are a match to TRBD2. J was trimmed by 7 bases and V by 4 bases; bases with no gene match: 5. This CDR3 region has 15 residues. Per germline, CDR1 SGHDT and CDR2 YYEEEE. CDR3 coding DNA: TGTGCCAGCAGCCCGGGACTAGCGGGGGGTATGACCCAGTACTTC. Amino acids: CASSPGLAGGMTQYF.

This clone has only a few counts. The V gene is TRBV21-1, the J gene TRBJ1-5; TRBD1 is taken as the D call from the table, unchecked against the DNA. TRBV21-1 counts as a pseudogene. The CDR3 spans 14 residues. For the CDR3, the DNA is TGTGCCAGAGACAGGGCTGAAAGTCCTCAGCCCCAGCATTTT. It codes for CARDRAESPQPQHF.

The chain joins TRBV6-6 to TRBJ1-2, with a tentative D call TRBD1 (5 bases). This CDR3 is 13 amino acids long. Germline values: CDR1 MNHNY, CDR2 SVGAGI (reference sequence). Trimming removed 5 bases at V and 7 bases at J, with 14 bases between. CDR3 nucleotide sequence: TGTGCCAGCAGTCCAAATCAGGGAGGTGGCTACACCTTC. Translated, it gives CASSPNQGGGYTF.

This clone was counted a few times. The chain employs TRBV23-1 and TRBJ2-3; D uncertain. TRBV23-1 is treated as an ORF (open reading frame) with a function not yet certain. The V end was cut by 8 bases, the J end by 0 bases, with 12 bases between. The CDR3 covers 14 residues. The CDR3 loop reads CASGETVSTDTQYF. The DNA for the CDR3 is TGCGCCAGCGGAGAAACCGTTAGCACAGATACGCAGTATTTT.

The chain has TRBV7-2 and TRBJ2-1, with D maybe TRBD2 (6 bases). Germline loops: CDR1 SGHTA, CDR2 FQGNSA. Trimming took 4 bases from V and 7 from J, leaving 29 bases between them. The CDR3 is made up of 19 amino acids. The CDR3 spells CASSSTLGSSGVGGNEQFF. CDR3 DNA: TGTGCCAGCAGCTCCACACTAGGGTCCTCAGGTGTCGGGGGAAATGAGCAGTTCTTC. Looking up the rest from reference TRBV7-2 and TRBJ2-1 gives the full variable domain: GAGVSQSPSNKVTEKGKDVELRCDPISGHTALYWYRQSLGQGLEFLIYFQGNSAPDKSGLPSDRFSAERTGGSVSTLTIQRTQQEDSAVYLCASSSTLGSSGVGGNEQFFGPGTRLTVL.

The chain has TRBV27 and TRBJ1-6, with D tentatively TRBD1 (6 bases). The CDR3 sequence is 16 residues long. Germline V gene sequence: CDR1 MNHEY, CDR2 SMNVEV (reference sequence). Between the trimmed V and J ends, which lost 5 bases and 8 bases, there was a span of 19 bases. DNA for the CDR3: TGTGCCAGCAGTCCTGTTCGACAGGTAGTTTATTCACCCCTCCACTTT. Amino acids: CASSPVRQVVYSPLHF.

V gene TRBV28 combines with J gene TRBJ1-5; 7 nucleotides agree with TRBD1. CDR1 is MDHEN, CDR2 SYDVKM, per germline. The CDR3 covers 14 residues. Trimming at V came to 10 bases and at J to 4 bases, leaving 10 bases not matched to a gene. This CDR3 reads CATIRDSPNQPQHF. The CDR3 coding sequence is TGTGCCACCATCCGGGACAGTCCTAATCAGCCCCAGCATTTT.

The sample holds a few counts of this clone. CDR3 nucleotides: TGTGCCAGCAGCCCGACTCGTTTAAGCGGAAACACCATATATTTT. Protein sequence: CASSPTRLSGNTIYF. The rearrangement joins TRBV7-9 to TRBJ1-3; no clear D. CDR1 and CDR2 (germline): SEHNR, FQNEAQ (reference sequence). The CDR3 has 15 amino acids. V dropped 5 bases and J dropped 4 bases, with 15 bases sitting between them.

CDR3 amino acids: CASSTGQGPEAFF. CDR3 DNA sequence: TGTGCCAGCAGCACAGGACAGGGGCCTGAAGCTTTCTTT. The gene calls are TRBV7-2 and TRBJ1-1, with 9 bases lining up with TRBD1. The CDR3 covers 13 residues. Trimming at V came to 5 bases and at J to 6 bases, leaving 4 bases not matched to a gene. CDR1 SGHTA and CDR2 FQGNSA come from the germline V gene.

The chain combines TRBV6-5 with TRBJ1-3, with no clear D. The CDR3 runs 14 residues. V dropped 7 bases and J dropped 0 bases, with 10 bases sitting between them. The germline CDR1 and CDR2 sequences are MNHEY and SVGAGI. CDR3 sequence reads: CASKPTHSGNTIYF. The CDR3 DNA reads as TGTGCCAGCAAACCAACTCACTCTGGAAACACCATATATTTT.

V and J are TRBV25-1 and TRBJ2-5, with D tentatively TRBD1 (6 bases). V lost 3 bases to trimming and J lost 2 bases, with 10 bases between them. Germline V gene sequence: CDR1 MGHDK, CDR2 SYGVNS. The CDR3 runs to 14 residues. The CDR3 bases are TGTGCCAGCAGTGATACAGGGCGGCAAGAGACCCAGTACTTC. Protein sequence: CASSDTGRQETQYF.

The chain combines TRBV7-3 with TRBJ2-2, with a weak D call TRBD2 (7 bases). Germline CDR1 and CDR2: SGHTA and FQGTGA. Trimming shortened V by 5 bases and J by 6 bases, and 13 bases separated the two germline ends. The CDR3 has 14 residues. CDR3: CASSTRGAAGELFF. The CDR3 nucleotides are TGTGCCAGCAGCACTCGGGGGGCCGCCGGGGAGCTGTTTTTT.

V is TRBV28 and J is TRBJ2-1; 8 positions agree with TRBD2. The CDR3 is 14 residues long. Trimming took 6 bases from V and 4 from J; bases not matched to a gene: 5. The germline gives CDR1 MDHEN, CDR2 SYDVKM. CDR3 residues: CASSGREPYNEQFF. For the CDR3, the DNA is TGTGCCAGCAGCGGGAGGGAACCATACAATGAGCAGTTCTTC.

V is TRBV5-8 and J is TRBJ1-2, with 8 bases fitting TRBD1. The CDR3 length is 15 residues. Germline trimming cut 2 bases from V and 4 bases from J; bases unmatched to any gene: 7. Germline V gene data show CDR1 as SGHTS and CDR2 as YDEGEE. DNA of the CDR3: TGTGCCAGCAGCTTCGTTTCAGGGGGCGTCTATGGCTACACCTTC. Protein sequence: CASSFVSGGVYGYTF.

The rearrangement uses TRBV18 and TRBJ2-7, with D possibly TRBD1 on 6 matching bases. The ends were cut back, 5 bases at V and 5 bases at J, with 13 bases in the middle. CDR3 length: 13 residues. Germline-derived CDR1 and CDR2 are KGHSH and LQKENI. This CDR3 is CASSSWTVDEQYF. The CDR3 DNA follows: TGTGCCAGCTCATCTTGGACAGTGGACGAGCAGTACTTC.

This chain connects TRBV5-4 to TRBJ1-2, with 7 bases that match TRBD1. J was trimmed by 2 bases and V by 4 bases; bases with no gene match: 14. CDR3 length: 17 residues. Germline V gene data show CDR1 as SGHNT and CDR2 as YYREEE (reference sequence). CDR3 sequence (DNA): TGTGCCAGCAGCCTTGGGTCAGGGGGATGGTCAAACTATGGCTACACCTTC. It encodes CASSLGSGGWSNYGYTF.

The chain carries TRBV5-1 and TRBJ1-2, with D hard to call. CDR3 length equals 13 residues. Trimming shortened V by 7 bases and J by 5 bases, and 15 bases separated the two germline ends. Germline CDR1 reads SGHRS; CDR2 reads YFSETQ. Here the CDR3 reads CASDPGSLYGYTF. DNA for the CDR3: TGCGCCAGCGACCCCGGGTCTCTTTATGGCTACACCTTC.

This clone appeared a few times. This chain connects TRBV6-4 to TRBJ2-1, with a possible D match to TRBD2 (5 bases). Per the germline V gene, CDR1 is MRHNA and CDR2 is SNTAGT. The CDR3 sequence is 16 residues long. V was pared by 7 bases and J by 2 bases, with 18 bases between. CDR3 DNA: TGTGCCAGCACCAAGTCGGAGAGCGGTACCTACAATGAGCAGTTCTTC. Its translation: CASTKSESGTYNEQFF.

The V gene is TRBV11-2, the J gene TRBJ2-2; D uncertain. The CDR3 length is 14 residues. In germline, CDR1 is SGHAT, CDR2 FQNNGV. Trimming left V 1 base short and J 7 bases short, with 10 bases between. The chain's CDR3 is CASSLGGSVGELFF. The CDR3 bases are TGTGCCAGCAGCTTAGGTGGCTCCGTCGGGGAGCTGTTTTTT.

The chain employs TRBV28 and TRBJ2-5; 11 bases match TRBD2. CDR1 is MDHEN, CDR2 SYDVKM, per germline. V shed 6 bases, J shed 3 bases, and the junction held 6 bases outside the gene matches. The CDR3 spans 15 residues. CDR3: CASSPGTSGKETQYF. For the CDR3, the DNA is TGTGCCAGCAGCCCCGGGACTAGCGGAAAAGAGACCCAGTACTTC.